A single sample gave rise to the 17 T cell receptor beta chains below, sequenced in a study of blood T cell repertoires in COVID-19. Here immunoSEQ multiplex PCR was the method, and the copy in TCRdb shows in-frame clones only, minus some. Among about 30,000 clones, 90% to 95% were seen once, and the ten largest hold around two fifths. The specimen sequenced was peripheral blood. The receptors derive from a man aged 55 to 70 with active or convalescent COVID-19.

V and J are TRBV5-8 and TRBJ1-3; no firm D call. The CDR3 runs to 13 residues. Trimming removed 9 bases at V and 3 bases at J, with 13 bases between. CDR1 is SGHTS and CDR2 is YDEGEE in the germline V gene. This CDR3 is CATTWRIGNTIYF. The CDR3 nucleotides read TGTGCCACCACATGGAGAATTGGAAACACCATATATTTT.

The DNA for the CDR3 is TGTGCCAGCAGCAAAGTTCAGGGGTCCACTGAAGCTTTCTTT. This translates into CASSKVQGSTEAFF. This rearrangement joins TRBV21-1 to TRBJ1-1; TRBD1, the D gene given by the table, was not confirmed from the DNA. TRBV21-1 is a documented pseudogene. The CDR3 extends over 14 amino acids.

The chain has TRBV2 and TRBJ2-1; 7 bases align to TRBD2. The CDR3 sequence is 14 residues long. Germline CDR1 SNHLY, CDR2 FYNNEI. V was clipped by 4 bases and J by 8 bases; unmatched bases: 8. The CDR3: CASSGYGGGDEQFF. The DNA of the CDR3 is TGTGCCAGCAGTGGGTACGGGGGAGGGGATGAGCAGTTCTTC.

This clone has only a few counts. The chain is built from TRBV6-5 and TRBJ2-7, with 9 bases fitting TRBD1. V trimming: 6 bases; J trimming: 2 bases; junction bases outside the gene matches: 5. Germline CDR1 MNHEY, CDR2 SVGAGI. The CDR3 is 14 residues long. The CDR3 region has the DNA TGTGCCAGCAGATGGGACAGGGAAGCCTACGAGCAGTACTTC. Protein product: CASRWDREAYEQYF.

J is TRBJ2-7 and V is TRBV6-6; 8 bases map to TRBD2. Germline assignment: CDR1 MNHNY and CDR2 SVGAGI (reference sequence). The CDR3 length is 16 residues. V shed 2 bases, J shed 1 base, and the junction held 7 bases outside the gene matches. This chain's CDR3 is CASSYGRGGYSYEQYF. The CDR3 DNA sequence: TGTGCCAGCAGTTACGGGCGCGGGGGGTATTCCTACGAGCAGTACTTC.

This chain joins TRBV11-2 and TRBJ2-7, with TRBD1 identical over 7 bases. V shed 1 base, J shed 6 bases, and the junction held 3 bases outside the gene matches. The CDR3 has 13 amino acids. Germline loops: CDR1 SGHAT, CDR2 FQNNGV. CDR3 loop: CASSLATGIEQYF. The CDR3 coding sequence is TGTGCCAGCAGCTTAGCGACAGGGATCGAGCAGTACTTC. Full variable domain (missing parts from reference TRBV11-2 and TRBJ2-7): EAGVAQSPRYKIIEKRQSVAFWCNPISGHATLYWYQQILGQGPKLLIQFQNNGVVDDSQLPKDRFSAERLKGVDSTLKIQPAKLEDSAVYLCASSLATGIEQYFGPGTRLTVT.

The chain combines TRBV6-5 with TRBJ2-1; D call uncertain. This CDR3 spans 14 amino acids. The germline V gene has CDR1 MNHEY and CDR2 SVGAGI. Trimming pared 2 bases from V and 6 bases from J, leaving 11 bases between. This CDR3 is CASSYGPSTNEQFF. CDR3 nucleotide sequence: TGTGCCAGCAGTTACGGCCCTAGTACCAATGAGCAGTTCTTC.

The chain carries TRBV2 and TRBJ2-1; D is possibly TRBD2 (7 bases). From germline, CDR1 is SNHLY and CDR2 FYNNEI. The CDR3 runs 15 residues. Deletions cut 10 bases from V and 6 bases from J, with 22 bases between. As DNA, the CDR3 is TGTGCCATCGTTAAAGGGGGGGGAAAGGGCAATGAGCAGTTCTTC. This encodes CAIVKGGGKGNEQFF.

The J gene is TRBJ2-2, the V gene TRBV23-1, with a tentative D call TRBD1 (6 bases). TRBV23-1 is designated an ORF whose function remains uncertain. This CDR3 comprises 15 residues. V gave up 6 bases and J gave up 1 base, with 12 bases separating them. For the CDR3, the DNA is TGCGCCAGCAGCGCGGAACAGGGGAACACCGGGGAGCTGTTTTTT. Translation gives CASSAEQGNTGELFF.

In its sample, this clone was seen a few times. The gene calls are TRBV30 and TRBJ2-7, with D possibly being TRBD2 (6 bases). Per the germline V gene, CDR1 is GTSNPN and CDR2 is SVGIG (reference sequence). There are 16 residues in the CDR3. V dropped 0 bases and J dropped 2 bases, with 17 bases sitting between them. The CDR3 DNA sequence: TGTGCCTGGAGTGTGGGAGGATGGGCCATTACCTACGAGCAGTACTTC. Its translation: CAWSVGGWAITYEQYF.

The V and J genes are TRBV7-3 and TRBJ2-1; D ambiguous. Trimming cost V 4 bases and J 5 bases, with 12 bases left between them. The CDR3 has 14 residues. Per germline, CDR1 SGHTA and CDR2 FQGTGA. CDR3 protein: CASSYFSPNNEQFF. The CDR3 DNA follows: TGTGCCAGCAGCTATTTTAGTCCGAACAATGAGCAGTTCTTC.

The chain employs TRBV2 and TRBJ2-3; TRBD2 matches at 8 bases. This CDR3 has 15 amino acids. Germline V CDR1 and CDR2: SNHLY, FYNNEI. Trimming took 4 bases from V and 2 from J; bases not matched to a gene: 5. In DNA, the CDR3 is TGTGCCAGCAGTGTTAGCGGGAAACTCACAGATACGCAGTATTTT. It yields the protein CASSVSGKLTDTQYF.

The chain employs TRBV9 and TRBJ2-2; no clear D. This CDR3 is built from 14 residues. V was cut by 1 base and J by 6 bases, with 10 bases left in between. CDR1 is SGDLS and CDR2 is YYNGEE in the germline V gene. DNA of the CDR3: TGTGCCAGCAGCGTACTACTGGGCTCCGGGGAGCTGTTTTTT. Translating gives CASSVLLGSGELFF.

This chain links TRBV27 with TRBJ2-3, with 14 bases matching TRBD2. The ends lost 8 bases at V and 5 bases at J; junction bases unmatched: 18. Germline lookup yields CDR1 MNHEY and CDR2 SMNVEV (reference sequence). CDR3 length equals 19 residues. CDR3 DNA: TGTGCCAGCCTTACCGGGACTAGCGGGAGTCCGTCTAGTGTAGATACGCAGTATTTT. Its protein product is CASLTGTSGSPSSVDTQYF.

The rearrangement joins TRBV7-9 to TRBJ1-2, with 8 bases matching TRBD1. Losses at the gene ends were 5 bases for V and 2 bases for J; bases not matched to a gene: 7. CDR1 is SEHNR and CDR2 is FQNEAQ in the germline V gene (reference sequence). The CDR3 spans 15 residues. Here the CDR3 reads CASSPGQGLNYGYTF. The CDR3, as DNA: TGTGCCAGCAGCCCCGGACAGGGCTTAAACTATGGCTACACCTTC. Based on the CDR3 plus reference TRBV7-9 and TRBJ1-2, the full variable domain is DTGVSQNPRHKITKRGQNVTFRCDPISEHNRLYWYRQTLGQGPEFLTYFQNEAQLEKSRLLSDRFSAERPKGSFSTLEIQRTEQGDSAMYLCASSPGQGLNYGYTFGSGTRLTVV.

This chain joins TRBV18 and TRBJ2-7; TRBD2 aligns across 14 bases. This CDR3 has 15 residues. Germline V gene lookup returns CDR1 KGHSH and CDR2 LQKENI. V lost 8 bases and J lost 2; bases outside the gene matches: 5. CDR3 coding DNA: TGTGCCAGCAAGCAGACTAGCGGGGGGGCCTACGAGCAGTACTTC. Its protein is CASKQTSGGAYEQYF. Complete variable domain (other parts from reference TRBV18 and TRBJ2-7): NAGVMQNPRHLVRRRGQEARLRCSPMKGHSHVYWYRQLPEEGLKFMVYLQKENIIDESGMPKERFSAEFPKEGPSILRIQQVVRGDSAAYFCASKQTSGGAYEQYFGPGTRLTVT.

This chain joins TRBV10-2 and TRBJ1-2; 10 bases align to TRBD1. Germline V lookup: CDR1 WSHSY, CDR2 SAAADI. This CDR3 region has 14 residues. V lost 10 bases, J lost 5 bases, and 10 bases stayed unmatched. In nucleotides, the CDR3 is TGCGCCACGCAACCGGGACAGGGGCGGTATGGCTACACCTTC. Translation gives CATQPGQGRYGYTF.